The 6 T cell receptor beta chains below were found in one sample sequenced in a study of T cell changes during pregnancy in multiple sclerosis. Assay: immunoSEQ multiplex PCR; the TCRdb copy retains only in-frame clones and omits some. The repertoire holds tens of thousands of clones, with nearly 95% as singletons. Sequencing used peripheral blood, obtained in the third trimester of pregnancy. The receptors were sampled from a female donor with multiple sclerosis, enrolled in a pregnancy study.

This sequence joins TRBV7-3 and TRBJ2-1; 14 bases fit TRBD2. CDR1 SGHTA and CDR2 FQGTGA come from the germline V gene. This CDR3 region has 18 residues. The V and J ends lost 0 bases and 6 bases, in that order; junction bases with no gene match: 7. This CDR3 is CASSLTVGTSGSVNEQFF. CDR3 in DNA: TGTGCCAGCAGCTTAACGGTTGGGACTAGCGGGAGTGTCAATGAGCAGTTCTTC.

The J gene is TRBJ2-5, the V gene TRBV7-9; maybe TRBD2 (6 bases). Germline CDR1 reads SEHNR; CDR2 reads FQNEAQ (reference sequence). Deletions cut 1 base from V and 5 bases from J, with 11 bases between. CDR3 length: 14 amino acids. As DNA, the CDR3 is TGTGCCAGCAGCTTAGAATTGCGGGGTGAGACCCAGTACTTC. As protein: CASSLELRGETQYF.

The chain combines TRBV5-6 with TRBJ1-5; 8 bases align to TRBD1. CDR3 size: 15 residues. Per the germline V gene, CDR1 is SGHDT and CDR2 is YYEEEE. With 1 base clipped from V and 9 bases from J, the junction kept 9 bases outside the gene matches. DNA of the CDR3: TGTGCCAGCAGCTTGTCTTTGGACAGGGAGGCGCCCCAGCATTTT. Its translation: CASSLSLDREAPQHF.

The CDR3 spells CASSGSGTHNQPQHF. For the CDR3, the DNA is TGTGCCAGCAGCGGTTCCGGGACACATAATCAGCCCCAGCATTTT. The chain recombines TRBV5-8 with TRBJ1-5; D may be TRBD1 (6 bases). Trimming removed 4 bases at V and 4 bases at J, with 15 bases between. This CDR3 contains 15 residues. Germline loops: CDR1 SGHTS, CDR2 YDEGEE.

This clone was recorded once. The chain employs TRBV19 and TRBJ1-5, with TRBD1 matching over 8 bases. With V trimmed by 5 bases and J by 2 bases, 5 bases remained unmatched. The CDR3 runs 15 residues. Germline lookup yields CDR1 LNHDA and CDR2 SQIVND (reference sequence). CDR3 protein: CASSLDRGRNQPQHF. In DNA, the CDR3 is TGTGCCAGTAGTCTTGACAGGGGACGCAATCAGCCCCAGCATTTT.

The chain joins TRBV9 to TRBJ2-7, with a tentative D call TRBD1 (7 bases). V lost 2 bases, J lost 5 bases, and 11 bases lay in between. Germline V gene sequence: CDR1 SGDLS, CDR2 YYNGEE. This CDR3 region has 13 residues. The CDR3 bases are TGTGCCAGCAGCGTTCAGGGGGGCCACGAGCAGTACTTC. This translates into CASSVQGGHEQYF. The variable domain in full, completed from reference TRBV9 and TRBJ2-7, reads DSGVTQTPKHLITATGQRVTLRCSPRSGDLSVYWYQQSLDQGLQFLIQYYNGEERAKGNILERFSAQQFPDLHSELNLSSLELGDSALYFCASSVQGGHEQYFGPGTRLTVT.